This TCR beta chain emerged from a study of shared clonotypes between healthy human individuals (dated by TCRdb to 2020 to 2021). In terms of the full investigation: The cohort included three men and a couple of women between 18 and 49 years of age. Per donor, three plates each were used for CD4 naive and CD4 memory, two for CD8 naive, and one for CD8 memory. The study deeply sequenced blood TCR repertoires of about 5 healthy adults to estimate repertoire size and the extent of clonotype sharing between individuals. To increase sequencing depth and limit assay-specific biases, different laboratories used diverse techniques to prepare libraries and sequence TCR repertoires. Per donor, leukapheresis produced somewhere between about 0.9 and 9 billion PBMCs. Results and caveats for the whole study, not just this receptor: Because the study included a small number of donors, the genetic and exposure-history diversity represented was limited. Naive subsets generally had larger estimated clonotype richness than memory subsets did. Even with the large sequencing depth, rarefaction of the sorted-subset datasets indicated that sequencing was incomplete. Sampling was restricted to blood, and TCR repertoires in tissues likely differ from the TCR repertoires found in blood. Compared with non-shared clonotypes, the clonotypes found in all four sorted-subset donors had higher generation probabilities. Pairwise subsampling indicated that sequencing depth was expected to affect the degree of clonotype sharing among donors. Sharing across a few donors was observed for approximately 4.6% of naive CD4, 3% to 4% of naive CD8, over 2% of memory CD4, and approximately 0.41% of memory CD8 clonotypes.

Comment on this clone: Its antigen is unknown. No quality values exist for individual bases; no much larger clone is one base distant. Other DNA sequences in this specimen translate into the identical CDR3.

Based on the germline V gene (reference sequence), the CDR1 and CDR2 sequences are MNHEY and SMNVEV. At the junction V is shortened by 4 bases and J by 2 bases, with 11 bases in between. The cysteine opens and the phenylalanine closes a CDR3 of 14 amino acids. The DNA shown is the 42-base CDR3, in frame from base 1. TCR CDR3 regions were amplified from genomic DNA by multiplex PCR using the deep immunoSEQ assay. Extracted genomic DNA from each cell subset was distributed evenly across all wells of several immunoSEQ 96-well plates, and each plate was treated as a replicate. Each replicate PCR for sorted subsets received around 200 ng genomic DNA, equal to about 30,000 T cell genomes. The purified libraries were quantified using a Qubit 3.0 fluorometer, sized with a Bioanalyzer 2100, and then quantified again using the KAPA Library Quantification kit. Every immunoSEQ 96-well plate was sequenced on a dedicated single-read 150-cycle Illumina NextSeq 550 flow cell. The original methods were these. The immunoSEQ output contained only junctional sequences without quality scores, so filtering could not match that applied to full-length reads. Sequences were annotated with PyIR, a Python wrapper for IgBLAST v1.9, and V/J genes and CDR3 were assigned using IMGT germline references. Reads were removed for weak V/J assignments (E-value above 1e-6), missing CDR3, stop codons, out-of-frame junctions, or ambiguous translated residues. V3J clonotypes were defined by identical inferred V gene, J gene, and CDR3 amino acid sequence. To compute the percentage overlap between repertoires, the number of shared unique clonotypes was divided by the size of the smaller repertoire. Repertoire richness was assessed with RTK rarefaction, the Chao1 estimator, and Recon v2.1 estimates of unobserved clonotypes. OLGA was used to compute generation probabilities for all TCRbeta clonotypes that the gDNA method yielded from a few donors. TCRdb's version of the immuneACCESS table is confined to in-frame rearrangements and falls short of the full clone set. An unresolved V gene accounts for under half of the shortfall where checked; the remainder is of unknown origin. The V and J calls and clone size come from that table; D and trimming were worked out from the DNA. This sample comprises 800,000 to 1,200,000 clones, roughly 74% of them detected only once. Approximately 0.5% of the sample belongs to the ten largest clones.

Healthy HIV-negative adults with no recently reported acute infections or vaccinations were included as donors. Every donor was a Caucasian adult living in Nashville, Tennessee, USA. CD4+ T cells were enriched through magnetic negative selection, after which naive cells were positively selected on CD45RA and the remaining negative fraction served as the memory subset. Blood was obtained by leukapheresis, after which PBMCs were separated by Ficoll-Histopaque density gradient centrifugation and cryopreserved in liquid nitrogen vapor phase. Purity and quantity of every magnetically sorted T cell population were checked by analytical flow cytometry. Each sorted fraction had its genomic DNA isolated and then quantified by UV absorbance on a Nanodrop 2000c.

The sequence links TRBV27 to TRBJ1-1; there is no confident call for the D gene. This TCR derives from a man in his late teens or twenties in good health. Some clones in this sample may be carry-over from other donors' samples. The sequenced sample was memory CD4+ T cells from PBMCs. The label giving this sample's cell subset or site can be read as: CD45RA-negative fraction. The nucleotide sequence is TGTGCCAGCAGTTCCCCAACAGTTAACACTGAAGCTTTCTTT. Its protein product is CASSSPTVNTEAFF.